The entry below gives a single TCR beta chain sequence along with its context. Its target is not known. The V end lost 2 bases, the J end lost 4 bases, and 15 bases lay between the germline ends. Germline V gene lookup returns CDR1 MNHNY and CDR2 SVGAGI (reference sequence). This CDR3 spans 16 amino acids. The sample is drawn from a study of cytomegalovirus exposure and HLA in healthy donors. Study-wide results and limits: Several V segments, TRBV6-2 and TRBV6-3 among them, could not be told apart and were dropped. Specificity of a few CMV-associated chains for CMV antigens was verified in vitro.

This PCR relied on a set of 60 Vbeta primers and 13 Jbeta primers. The assay was immunoSEQ multiplex PCR, and TCRdb's table has in-frame clones only and misses some. This sample's clone table lists tens of thousands of clones. The sequence was obtained from a woman between 55 and 75 years old in good health and CMV-seronegative. The chain has TRBV6-6 and TRBJ2-1; D possibly corresponds to TRBD2 (7 bases). Sequencing was performed on PBMCs. The CDR3 DNA follows: TGTGCCAGCAGTTACGTCGGGGGGCTCGATTACAATGAGCAGTTCTTC. This codes for CASSYVGGLDYNEQFF.